This T cell receptor beta chain was profiled in a study of identifying expanded T cells in peripheral blood. Study outcomes and limitations: Across healthy donors, higher total template counts meant significantly greater approximately two-week count variance.

No infections or other immune events were documented during collection. Here immunoSEQ multiplex PCR was the method, and the copy in TCRdb shows in-frame clones only, minus some. The table has some 78,000 clones, approximately 90% seen once. With respect to this clone: What it binds is not known.

The receptor's source is a person aged 18 to 70 in good health. The sequencing sample was made of blood.

CDR3 amino acids: CASSERAGGIYEQFF. CDR3 nucleotides: TGTGCCAGCAGTGAAAGAGCGGGGGGCATATATGAGCAGTTCTTC. The chain recombines TRBV6-1 with TRBJ2-1; TRBD2 agrees at 9 bases. CDR3 length: 15 amino acids. The ends lost 2 bases at V and 8 bases at J; junction bases unmatched: 7. Per germline, CDR1 MNHNS and CDR2 SASEGT.